These 26 T cell receptor beta chains were all obtained from the same sample, sequenced in a study of regulatory T cells in long-lasting Graves disease. HTBI primers from iRepertoire and Arm-PCR of CDR3 regions yielded the TCR beta libraries. TCRdb re-derived calls from the multiplex PCR reads in MiXCR, one entry per CDR3 protein. The profile shows roughly 500,000 distinct CDR3 sequences, 12% to 15% of them singletons. Time point reported: newly diagnosed GD, antithyroid drugs for less than 3 months. Scientists built the TCR library using RNA that was extracted from PBMCs. These data were also filed under a second study, of T cells in Graves' hyperthyroidism and ophthalmopathy.

The sequencing used peripheral blood mononuclear cells (PBMCs), collected at new diagnosis, from a patient treated with antithyroid drugs. The receptors here all came from a woman between 45 and 60 years old with Graves disease.

The V call is TRBV19, the J call TRBJ1-5; D uncertain. CDR1 is LNHDA, CDR2 SQIVND, per germline (reference sequence). CDR3 length: 16 amino acids. V lost 0 bases to trimming and J lost 1 base, with 10 bases between them. CDR3 amino acids: CASSIDELGSNQPQHF. DNA for the CDR3: TGTGCCAGTAGTATAGATGAACTCGGGAGCAATCAGCCCCAGCATTTT. The full variable domain, its missing parts supplied by reference TRBV19 and TRBJ1-5, is DGGITQSPKYLFRKEGQNVTLSCEQNLNHDAMYWYRQDPGQGLRLIYYSQIVNDFQKGDIAEGYSVSREKKESFPLTVTSAQKNPTAFYLCASSIDELGSNQPQHFGDGTRLSIL.

This clonotype was recorded a few times. This CDR3 is CASSPLVPGGELNEQFF. The DNA of the CDR3 is TGTGCCAGCAGCCCACTGGTGCCGGGAGGGGAACTGAATGAGCAGTTCTTC. The J gene is TRBJ2-1, the V gene TRBV3-1, with 8 bases lining up with TRBD2. The CDR3 has 17 amino acids. Germline values: CDR1 LGHDT, CDR2 YNNKEL (reference sequence). Germline trimming cut 4 bases from V and 7 bases from J; bases unmatched to any gene: 15.

The sample holds many counts of this clonotype. CDR3 nucleotides: TGTGCCAGCTCACCACCGCCAGGGCTGAACACTGAAGCTTTCTTT. Its protein product is CASSPPPGLNTEAFF. The chain has TRBV18 and TRBJ1-1; D is possibly TRBD1 (5 bases). The CDR3 totals 15 residues. V shed 0 bases and J shed 0 bases, with 8 bases lying between them. CDR1 is KGHSH, CDR2 LQKENI, per germline.

This sequence joins TRBV7-9 and TRBJ2-5; 10 bases agree with TRBD2. The CDR3 extends over 17 amino acids. Per the germline V gene, CDR1 is SEHNR and CDR2 is FQNEAQ (reference sequence). V trimming: 2 bases; J trimming: 4 bases; junction bases outside the gene matches: 10. The CDR3 sequence is CASSLTSRPSGGETQYF. CDR3 coding DNA: TGTGCCAGCAGCTTAACCTCCCGGCCTAGCGGGGGAGAGACCCAGTACTTC.

This clonotype was counted ten times or more. The V gene is TRBV2, the J gene TRBJ2-7; D is unresolved. Germline V lookup: CDR1 SNHLY, CDR2 FYNNEI. V lost 6 bases, J lost 4 bases, and 13 bases lay in between. The CDR3 is 13 residues long. This chain's CDR3 is CASSAEVSYEQYF. The DNA for the CDR3 is TGTGCCAGCAGCGCAGAGGTTTCTTACGAGCAGTACTTC.

This clonotype has at least ten counts. The chain joins TRBV11-2 to TRBJ2-5; 7 bases line up with TRBD1. J lost 1 base, V lost 3 bases, and 2 bases had no gene match. The CDR3 length is 14 residues. The germline gives CDR1 SGHAT, CDR2 FQNNGV. CDR3: CASSFTGAQETQYF. DNA for the CDR3: TGTGCCAGCAGCTTCACAGGGGCCCAAGAGACCCAGTACTTC.

This clonotype has just a few counts. The chain carries TRBV28 and TRBJ1-5; tentative D call: TRBD1 (6 bases). CDR1 and CDR2 (germline): MDHEN, SYDVKM. The CDR3 totals 14 residues. V was shortened by 4 bases and J by 5 bases, with 12 bases between the two germline ends. CDR3 DNA: TGTGCCAGCAGTTACCCGGGGGCCGATCAGCCCCAGCATTTT. As protein: CASSYPGADQPQHF.

This clonotype was detected many times. The chain has TRBV6-2 or TRBV6-3 and TRBJ2-1; TRBD2 agrees at 9 bases. The CDR3 sequence is 15 residues long. The germline V gene has CDR1 MNHEY and CDR2 SVGEGT. The ends lost 4 bases at V and 5 bases at J; junction bases unmatched: 6. CDR3 sequence (DNA): TGTGCCAGCAGTTCCTCGGCTAGCGGGAACAATGAGCAGTTCTTC. It is translated as CASSSSASGNNEQFF.

This clonotype was counted at least ten times. The CDR3 sequence is CASSARDQKNNEQFF. For the CDR3, the DNA is TGTGCCAGCAGCGCCCGGGACCAAAAGAACAATGAGCAGTTCTTC. The gene calls are TRBV11-3 and TRBJ2-1, with D possibly being TRBD1 or TRBD2 (5 bases each). This CDR3 spans 15 amino acids. Trimming removed 5 bases at V and 5 bases at J, with 16 bases between. Germline V gives CDR1 SGHNT, CDR2 YENEEA.

The chain is built from TRBV20-1 and TRBJ2-1; 10 nucleotides match TRBD2. Unmatched junction bases numbered 11, after V lost 0 bases and J lost 12 bases. This CDR3 contains 15 residues. CDR1 and CDR2 (germline): DFQATT, SNEGSKA (reference sequence). The CDR3 spells CSARDRGLAVQVQFF. Written as DNA, the CDR3 is TGCAGTGCTAGAGATAGAGGACTAGCGGTACAGGTGCAGTTCTTC.

The chain couples TRBV30 to TRBJ1-2; D gene uncertain. Trimming left V 4 bases short and J 4 bases short, with 16 bases between. Germline V gives CDR1 GTSNPN, CDR2 SVGIG (reference sequence). The CDR3 is 14 amino acids. DNA for the CDR3: TGTGCCTGGAACCCCCCTTCAACCTTCTATGGCTACACCTTC. This codes for CAWNPPSTFYGYTF. Supplemented by reference TRBV30 and TRBJ1-2, the full variable domain reads SQTIHQWPATLVQPVGSPLSLECTVEGTSNPNLYWYRQAAGRGLQLLFYSVGIGQISSEVPQNLSASRPQDRQFILSSKKLLLSDSGFYLCAWNPPSTFYGYTFGSGTRLTVV.

This clonotype was counted at least ten times. This rearrangement joins TRBV6-2 or TRBV6-3 to TRBJ2-1, with TRBD1 identical over 11 bases. CDR3 length: 15 residues. Germline V lookup: CDR1 MNHEY, CDR2 SVGEGT. V shed 10 bases, J shed 4 bases, and the junction held 9 bases outside the gene matches. The CDR3 region is CATNPGTGGYNEQFF. In DNA, the CDR3 is TGTGCCACGAACCCCGGGACAGGGGGATACAATGAGCAGTTCTTC.

This clonotype was counted many times. The chain employs TRBV11-2 and TRBJ2-1; TRBD2 agrees at 7 bases. The CDR3 runs to 17 residues. Per germline, CDR1 SGHAT and CDR2 FQNNGV. V lost 5 bases and J lost 1; bases outside the gene matches: 11. The CDR3 reads CASSPMRGIGSYNEQFF. CDR3 sequence (DNA): TGTGCCAGCAGCCCGATGCGGGGGATCGGGTCCTACAATGAGCAGTTCTTC.

This clonotype was found once. The genes are TRBV4-1 and TRBJ2-1; tentative D call: TRBD1 (7 bases). CDR3 length: 19 residues. Trimming took off 2 bases at V and 2 bases at J, with 22 bases between the two ends. CDR1 is MGHRA and CDR2 is YSYEKL in the germline V gene. The CDR3 DNA reads TGCGCCAGCAGCCAACTCCCCCCCGCGGGACAGCTGCCCTACAATGAGCAGTTCTTC. Translated: CASSQLPPAGQLPYNEQFF.

The gene calls are TRBV6-1 and TRBJ2-7, with 11 bases identical to TRBD2. With 4 bases clipped from V and 4 bases from J, the junction kept 6 bases outside the gene matches. This CDR3 contains 15 residues. CDR1 and CDR2 (germline): MNHNS, SASEGT. DNA of the CDR3: TGTGCCAGCAGTGCGGGACTAGCGGATGGGTACGAGCAGTACTTC. Protein product: CASSAGLADGYEQYF.

This clonotype was recorded a few times. The V and J genes are TRBV29-1 and TRBJ1-4; 7 bases map to TRBD1. Trimming removed 0 bases from V and 11 bases from J; junction bases left unmatched: 3. The V gene's germline CDR1 is SQVTM and CDR2 ANQGSEA. CDR3 size: 12 residues. CDR3 protein: CSVEDSRGKLFF. The CDR3 DNA is TGCAGCGTTGAAGATAGCAGGGGGAAACTGTTTTTT.

The rearrangement uses TRBV6-1 and TRBJ1-2; D might be TRBD1 (6 bases). CDR3 length: 17 residues. Germline CDR1 MNHNS, CDR2 SASEGT. Trimming removed 5 bases from V and 3 bases from J, with 22 bases in between. The CDR3: CASSLIPFGGTYYGYTF. DNA for the CDR3: TGTGCCAGCAGTCTAATTCCTTTCGGGGGCACCTACTATGGCTACACCTTC.

The chain employs TRBV7-8 and TRBJ2-2; unclear D gene. Trimming removed 3 bases at V and 0 bases at J, with 14 bases between. CDR1 is SGHVS, CDR2 FQNEAQ, per germline. This CDR3 spans 17 amino acids. The CDR3 loop is CASSFLAWRSNTGELFF. The CDR3 region has the DNA TGTGCCAGCAGCTTTCTCGCCTGGCGGTCGAACACCGGGGAGCTGTTTTTT.

This clonotype was counted many times. This rearrangement joins TRBV10-3 to TRBJ1-5, with D tentatively TRBD1 (5 bases). The CDR3 contains 15 residues. Germline lookup yields CDR1 ENHRY and CDR2 SYGVKD. The V gene lost 0 bases and the J gene lost 7 bases, with 13 bases spanning the gap. The DNA of the CDR3 is TGTGCCATCAGTGAGTCCGTCCGGGGGGTGCAGCCCCAGCATTTT. Protein sequence: CAISESVRGVQPQHF.

In its sample, this clonotype was seen many times. This chain uses TRBV28 with TRBJ1-4, with D tentatively TRBD1 (6 bases). Germline V gives CDR1 MDHEN, CDR2 SYDVKM. Trimming shortened V by 6 bases and J by 7 bases, and 15 bases separated the two germline ends. The CDR3 consists of 14 residues. This chain's CDR3 is CASSHPQGSEKLFF. The CDR3 DNA is TGTGCCAGCAGCCACCCGCAGGGGAGTGAAAAACTGTTTTTT. The whole variable domain, remainder taken from reference TRBV28 and TRBJ1-4, is DVKVTQSSRYLVKRTGEKVFLECVQDMDHENMFWYRQDPGLGLRLIYFSYDVKMKEKGDIPEGYSVSREKKERFSLILESASTNQTSMYLCASSHPQGSEKLFFGSGTQLSVL.

This sequence joins TRBV9 and TRBJ2-7; 11 bases line up with TRBD2. Germline V gene data show CDR1 as SGDLS and CDR2 as YYNGEE. V trimming: 2 bases; J trimming: 4 bases; junction bases outside the gene matches: 8. This CDR3 has 16 amino acids. The CDR3 DNA sequence: TGTGCCAGCAGCGTGGGAACTAGCGGGAGTTGGTACGAGCAGTACTTC. It yields the protein CASSVGTSGSWYEQYF.

The chain has TRBV5-4 and TRBJ2-1; D not resolved. CDR3 length equals 16 residues. V lost 0 bases and J 2 bases, leaving 12 bases between the germline ends. Germline V gene sequence: CDR1 SGHNT, CDR2 YYREEE (reference sequence). CDR3 in DNA: TGTGCCAGCAGCTTGGAGAATCCAACGACCTACAATGAGCAGTTCTTC. The encoded protein is CASSLENPTTYNEQFF.

The sample holds a few counts of this clonotype. The chain is built from TRBV10-2 and TRBJ1-5; D remains ambiguous. The germline V gene has CDR1 WSHSY and CDR2 SAAADI. Trimming left V 7 bases short and J 5 bases short, with 12 bases between. CDR3 length equals 13 residues. This CDR3 is CASKGLAHQPQHF. The DNA for the CDR3 is TGCGCCAGCAAAGGATTAGCGCATCAGCCCCAGCATTTT.

This clonotype was recorded many times. The chain couples TRBV30 to TRBJ1-2; a weak D match, TRBD1 (5 bases). The germline gives CDR1 GTSNPN, CDR2 SVGIG (reference sequence). The CDR3 consists of 15 residues. V lost 2 bases and J lost 7, with 20 bases in between. In nucleotides, the CDR3 is TGTGCCTGGAGTCCTCAACTGGGGCAGATTTTTGGCTACACCTTC. As protein: CAWSPQLGQIFGYTF.

The rearrangement links TRBV7-9 to TRBJ1-2; 8 bases fit TRBD1. The germline V gene has CDR1 SEHNR and CDR2 FQNEAQ (reference sequence). Trimming cost V 1 base and J 7 bases; bases outside gene matches: 8. CDR3 length equals 15 residues. CDR3 nucleotides: TGTGCCAGCAGCTTAGATCAGGGGGCCGTATCTGGCTACACCTTC. It is translated as CASSLDQGAVSGYTF.

The genes are TRBV19 and TRBJ1-2, with a tentative D call TRBD1 (5 bases). Trimming removed 5 bases at V and 2 bases at J, with 12 bases between. The CDR3 length is 14 residues. CDR1 and CDR2 (germline): LNHDA, SQIVND (reference sequence). The CDR3 nucleotides read TGTGCCAGTAGTCCAACCCGGGACAACTATGGCTACACCTTC. This sequence encodes CASSPTRDNYGYTF.